This T cell receptor beta chain derives from a study of T cell repertoires in cytomegalovirus infection. TCRdb processed the reads anew with MiXCR; each CDR3 protein has one entry. The top ten clones hold 10% to 15% of a sample with approximately 300,000 distinct CDR3 sequences, approximately 25% of them seen once. This clonotype was observed many times. Its antigen remains unknown. The germline V gene has CDR1 SEHNR and CDR2 FQNEAQ (reference sequence). With V trimmed by 5 bases and J by 1 base, 10 bases remained unmatched. The CDR3 loop spans 16 amino acids. The clonotype originates from a human donor in good health (CMV status not recorded). Some clones in this sample may be carry-over from other donors' samples. The genes are TRBV7-9 and TRBJ1-1, with 7 bases aligning to TRBD1. The sequencing here drew on cultured PBMCs, taken from culture after CMV antigen stimulation. CDR3 sequence (DNA): TGTGCCAGCAGCCCGAGGGACAGACCAGCGAACACTGAAGCTTTCTTT. This encodes CASSPRDRPANTEAFF.